This TCR beta chain is drawn from a study of blood T cell repertoires in COVID-19. Study-level information: From the United States, Italy and Spain came samples of acute and convalescent COVID-19. T cells, B-cell-depleted T cells, or PBMCs provided the cDNA or gDNA that served as material.

As handled by the study authors: Scientists estimated how many nucleated cells there were by amplifying reference gene primers. Libraries were prepared by immunoSEQ multiplex PCR; TCRdb keeps only in-frame clonotypes and omits some of them. The V and J calls and the clone size are those of that table, but D and trimming were determined from the DNA. The sample contains about 220,000 clones, around 83% of which appear only once. Recovery among Cohort 3 donors was established by two negative PCRs, clearance, or symptom resolution. This CDR3 has 13 residues. Deletions cut 4 bases from V and 10 bases from J, with 14 bases between. Germline CDR1 MDHEN, CDR2 SYDVKM.

This TCR was recovered from a woman aged 35 to 49 who had recovered from COVID-19. The sequencing input was PBMCs or T cells enriched from blood (not recorded which). V usage is TRBV28 and J usage is TRBJ2-1, with a tentative D call TRBD2 (6 bases). Here the CDR3 reads CASSSVLGGEQFF. The DNA of the CDR3 is TGTGCCAGCAGTTCGGTATTGGGGGGAGAGCAGTTCTTC.